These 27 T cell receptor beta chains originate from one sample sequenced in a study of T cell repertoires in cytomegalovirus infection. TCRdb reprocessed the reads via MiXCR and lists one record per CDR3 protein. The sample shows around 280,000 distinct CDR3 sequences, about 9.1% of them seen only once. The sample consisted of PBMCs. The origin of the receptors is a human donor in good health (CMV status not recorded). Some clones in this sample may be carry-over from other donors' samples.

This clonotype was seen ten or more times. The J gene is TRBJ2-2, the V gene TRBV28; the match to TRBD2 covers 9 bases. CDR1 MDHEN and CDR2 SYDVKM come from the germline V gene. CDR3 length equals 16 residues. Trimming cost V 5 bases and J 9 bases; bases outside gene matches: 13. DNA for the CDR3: TGTGCCAGCAGTCCCCAGCGGGGGGCTACGGGGAGGGAGCTGTTTTTT. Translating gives CASSPQRGATGRELFF.

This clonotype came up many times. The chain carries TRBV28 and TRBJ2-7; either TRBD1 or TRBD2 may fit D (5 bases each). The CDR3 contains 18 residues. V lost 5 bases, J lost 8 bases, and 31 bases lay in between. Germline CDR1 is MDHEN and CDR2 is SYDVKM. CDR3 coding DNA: TGTGCCAGCAGTCCCGATGTTCGGGGCCCGAGGGACCGTACGAAGCAGTACGTC. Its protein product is CASSPDVRGPRDRTKQYV.

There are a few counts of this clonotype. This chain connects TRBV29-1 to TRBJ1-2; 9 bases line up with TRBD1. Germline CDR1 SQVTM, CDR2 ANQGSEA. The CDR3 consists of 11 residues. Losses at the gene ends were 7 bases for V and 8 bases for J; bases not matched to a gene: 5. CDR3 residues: CSGTGAEGYTF. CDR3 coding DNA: TGCAGCGGGACAGGGGCGGAGGGCTACACCTTC.

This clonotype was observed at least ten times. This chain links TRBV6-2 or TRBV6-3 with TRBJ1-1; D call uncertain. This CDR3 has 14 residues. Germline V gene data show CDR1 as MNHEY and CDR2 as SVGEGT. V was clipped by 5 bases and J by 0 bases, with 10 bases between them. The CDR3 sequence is CASSRHIMNTEAFF. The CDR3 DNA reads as TGTGCCAGCAGTCGACACATCATGAACACTGAAGCTTTCTTT.

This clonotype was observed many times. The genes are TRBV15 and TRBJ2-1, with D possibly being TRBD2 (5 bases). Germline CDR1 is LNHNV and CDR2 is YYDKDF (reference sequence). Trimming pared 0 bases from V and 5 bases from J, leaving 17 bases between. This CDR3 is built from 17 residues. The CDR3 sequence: CATSRDTGSTGHNEQFF. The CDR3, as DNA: TGTGCCACCAGCAGAGATACGGGGTCCACTGGCCACAATGAGCAGTTCTTC.

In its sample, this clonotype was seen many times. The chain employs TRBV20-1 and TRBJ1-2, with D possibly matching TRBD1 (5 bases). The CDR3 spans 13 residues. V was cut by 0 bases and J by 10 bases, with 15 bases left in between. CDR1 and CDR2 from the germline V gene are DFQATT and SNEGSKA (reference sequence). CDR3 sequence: CSARDRGMRSYTF. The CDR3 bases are TGCAGTGCTAGAGATAGGGGAATGAGATCCTACACCTTC.

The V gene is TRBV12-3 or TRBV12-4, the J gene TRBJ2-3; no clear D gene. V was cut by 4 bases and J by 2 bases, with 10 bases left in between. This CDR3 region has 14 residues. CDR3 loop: CASSSGVFTDTQYF. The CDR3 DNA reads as TGTGCCAGCAGTTCTGGGGTCTTCACAGATACGCAGTATTTT.

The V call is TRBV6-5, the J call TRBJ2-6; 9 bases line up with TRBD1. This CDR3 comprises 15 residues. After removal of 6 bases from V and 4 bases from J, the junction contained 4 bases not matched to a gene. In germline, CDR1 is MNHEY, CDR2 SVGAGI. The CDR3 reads CASSWTGVGANVLTF. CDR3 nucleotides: TGTGCCAGCAGCTGGACAGGGGTCGGGGCCAACGTCCTGACTTTC.

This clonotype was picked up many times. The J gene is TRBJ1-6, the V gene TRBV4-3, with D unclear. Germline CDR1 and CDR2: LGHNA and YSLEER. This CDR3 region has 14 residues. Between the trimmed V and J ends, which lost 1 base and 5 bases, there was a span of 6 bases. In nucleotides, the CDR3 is TGCGCCAGCAGCCAAGGCCCAAATAATTCACCCCTCCACTTT. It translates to CASSQGPNNSPLHF.

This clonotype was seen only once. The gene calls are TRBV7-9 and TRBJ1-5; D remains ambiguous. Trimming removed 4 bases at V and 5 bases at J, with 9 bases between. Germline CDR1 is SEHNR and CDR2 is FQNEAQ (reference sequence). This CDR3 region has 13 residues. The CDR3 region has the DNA TGTGCCAGCAGCTGCCGGGATGATCAGCCCCAGCATTTT. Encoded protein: CASSCRDDQPQHF.

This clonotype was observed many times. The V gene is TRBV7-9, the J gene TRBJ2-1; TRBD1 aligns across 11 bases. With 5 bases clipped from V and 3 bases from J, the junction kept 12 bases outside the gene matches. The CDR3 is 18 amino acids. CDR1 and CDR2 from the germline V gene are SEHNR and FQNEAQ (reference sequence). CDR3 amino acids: CASSLTRDRGSIYNEQFF. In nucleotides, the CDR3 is TGTGCCAGCAGCCTCACCCGGGACAGGGGGTCGATCTACAATGAGCAGTTCTTC.

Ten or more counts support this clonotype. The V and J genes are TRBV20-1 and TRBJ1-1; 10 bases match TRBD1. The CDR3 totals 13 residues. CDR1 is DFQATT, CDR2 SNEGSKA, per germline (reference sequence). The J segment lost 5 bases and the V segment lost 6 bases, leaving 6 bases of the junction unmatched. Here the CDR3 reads CSADRGRGTEAFF. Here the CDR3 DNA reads TGCAGTGCCGACAGGGGGCGAGGTACTGAAGCTTTCTTT.

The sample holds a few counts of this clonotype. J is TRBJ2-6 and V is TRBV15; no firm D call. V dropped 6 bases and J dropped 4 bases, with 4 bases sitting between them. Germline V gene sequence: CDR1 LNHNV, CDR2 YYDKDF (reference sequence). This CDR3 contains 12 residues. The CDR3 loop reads CATRGGANVLTF. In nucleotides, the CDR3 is TGTGCCACCAGGGGGGGGGCCAACGTCCTGACTTTC.

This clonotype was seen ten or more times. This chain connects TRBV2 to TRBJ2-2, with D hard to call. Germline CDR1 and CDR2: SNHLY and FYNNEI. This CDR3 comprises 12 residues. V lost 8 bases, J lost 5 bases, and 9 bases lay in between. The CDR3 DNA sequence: TGTGCCAGCCCCCAGGTAACCGGGGAGCTGTTTTTT. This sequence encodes CASPQVTGELFF.

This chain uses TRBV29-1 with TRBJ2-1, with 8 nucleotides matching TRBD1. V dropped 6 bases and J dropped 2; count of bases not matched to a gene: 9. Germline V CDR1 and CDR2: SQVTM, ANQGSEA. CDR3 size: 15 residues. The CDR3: CSVEDRDNPYNEQFF. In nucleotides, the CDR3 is TGCAGCGTGGAGGACAGGGATAACCCCTACAATGAGCAGTTCTTC.

CDR3 nucleotide sequence: TGCAGCGTTTCAGCAGGGTCGAACACCGGGGAGCTGTTTTTT. Translating gives CSVSAGSNTGELFF. The chain couples TRBV29-1 to TRBJ2-2, with D tentatively TRBD1 (5 bases). CDR1 is SQVTM and CDR2 is ANQGSEA in the germline V gene. This CDR3 has 14 residues. V lost 5 bases and J 0 bases, leaving 10 bases between the germline ends.

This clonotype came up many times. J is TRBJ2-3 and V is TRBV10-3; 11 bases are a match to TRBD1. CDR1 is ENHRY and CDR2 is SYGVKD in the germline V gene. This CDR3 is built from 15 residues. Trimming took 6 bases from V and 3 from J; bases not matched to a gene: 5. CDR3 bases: TGTGCCATCAGCAGGACAGGGGGCTTGACAGATACGCAGTATTTT. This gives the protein CAISRTGGLTDTQYF.

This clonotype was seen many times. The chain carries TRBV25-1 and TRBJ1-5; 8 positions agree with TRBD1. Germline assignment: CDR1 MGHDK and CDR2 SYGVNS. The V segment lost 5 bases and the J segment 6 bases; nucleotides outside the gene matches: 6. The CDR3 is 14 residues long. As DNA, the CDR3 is TGTGCCAGCAGTTCCGACAGGGGCGGTCAGCCCCAGCATTTT. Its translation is CASSSDRGGQPQHF.

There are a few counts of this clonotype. This CDR3 reads CAIGTERNIQYF. CDR3 nucleotide sequence: TGTGCCATAGGGACGGAAAGGAACATTCAGTACTTC. The gene calls are TRBV6-2 or TRBV6-3 and TRBJ2-4; D is tentatively TRBD1 or TRBD2 (5 bases each). The V end lost 10 bases, the J end lost 7 bases, and 14 bases lay between the germline ends. The CDR3 spans 12 residues. The V gene's germline CDR1 is MNHEY and CDR2 SVGEGT.

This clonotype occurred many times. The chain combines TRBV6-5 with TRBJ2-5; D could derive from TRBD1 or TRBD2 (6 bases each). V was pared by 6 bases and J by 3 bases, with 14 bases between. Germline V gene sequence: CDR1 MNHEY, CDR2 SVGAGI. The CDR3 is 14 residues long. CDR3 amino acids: CASRGGGTKETQYF. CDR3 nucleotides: TGTGCCAGCAGGGGGGGCGGAACCAAAGAGACCCAGTACTTC.

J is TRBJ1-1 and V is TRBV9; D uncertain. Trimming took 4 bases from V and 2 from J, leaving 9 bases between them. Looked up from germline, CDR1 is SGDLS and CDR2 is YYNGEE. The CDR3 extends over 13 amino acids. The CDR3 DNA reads TGTGCCAGCAGCTGGTCCCATAACACTGAAGCTTTCTTT. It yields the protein CASSWSHNTEAFF.

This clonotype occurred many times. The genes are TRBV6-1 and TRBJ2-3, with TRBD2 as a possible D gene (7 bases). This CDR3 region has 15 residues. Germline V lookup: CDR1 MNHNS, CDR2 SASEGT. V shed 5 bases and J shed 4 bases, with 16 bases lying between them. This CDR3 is CASSTRGGLADTQYF. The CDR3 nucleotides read TGTGCCAGCAGTACGAGGGGGGGCCTCGCAGATACGCAGTATTTT.

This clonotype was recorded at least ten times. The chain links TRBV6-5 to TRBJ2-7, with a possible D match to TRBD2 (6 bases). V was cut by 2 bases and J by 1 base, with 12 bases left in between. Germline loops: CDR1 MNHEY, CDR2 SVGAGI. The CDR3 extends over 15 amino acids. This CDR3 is CASSYGAGGSYEQYF. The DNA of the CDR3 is TGTGCCAGCAGTTACGGGGCCGGGGGTTCCTACGAGCAGTACTTC.

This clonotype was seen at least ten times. Here the CDR3 reads CSVDPGAYEQFF. CDR3 sequence (DNA): TGCAGCGTTGATCCGGGGGCATATGAGCAGTTCTTC. The chain couples TRBV29-1 to TRBJ2-1; TRBD1 or TRBD2 may be the D gene (6 bases each). CDR3 length: 12 amino acids. Germline CDR1 reads SQVTM; CDR2 reads ANQGSEA. V was trimmed by 3 bases and J by 8 bases, leaving 11 bases between them.

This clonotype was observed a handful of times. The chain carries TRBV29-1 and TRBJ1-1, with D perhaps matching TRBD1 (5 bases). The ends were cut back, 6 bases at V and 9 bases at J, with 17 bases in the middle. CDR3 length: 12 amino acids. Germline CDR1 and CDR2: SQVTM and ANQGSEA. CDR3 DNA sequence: TGCAGCGTCCGGGGACCACTACTCCAAGCTTTCTTT. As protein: CSVRGPLLQAFF.

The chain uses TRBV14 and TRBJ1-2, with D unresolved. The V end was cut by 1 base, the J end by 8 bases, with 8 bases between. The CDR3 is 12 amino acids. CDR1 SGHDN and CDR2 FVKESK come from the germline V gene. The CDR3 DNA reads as TGTGCCAGCAGCCAAGGAGGGTTCGGCTACACCTTC. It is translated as CASSQGGFGYTF.

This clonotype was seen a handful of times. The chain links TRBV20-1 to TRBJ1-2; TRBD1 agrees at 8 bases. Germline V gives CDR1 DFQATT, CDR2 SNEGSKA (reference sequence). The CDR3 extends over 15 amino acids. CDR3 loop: CSQSQRDRLNYGYTF. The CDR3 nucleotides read TGCAGCCAATCTCAACGGGACAGGCTGAACTATGGCTACACCTTC.